These 10 T cell receptor beta chains were all obtained from the same sample, sequenced in a study of spatial heterogeneity in lung cancer. The antigens for these receptors are not known. As to time point: sample taken at primary tumor resection. One entry per CDR3 protein, called by TCRdb with MiXCR from the 5' RACE reads. The table has about 6,900 distinct CDR3 sequences, 10% to 15% seen once; the top ten hold 22%. Study-wide results and caveats: Tracking of tumor mutation counts was seen in expanded intratumoral alpha and beta TCR counts.

The sample consisted of lung tumor tissue, taken at surgery. The receptors stem from a male donor with early-stage non-small cell lung cancer.

The sample holds many counts of this clonotype. The library was designed around alpha chains, so this beta chain is a stray read whose abundance carries little weight. This chain joins TRBV13 and TRBJ2-1; 7 bases fit TRBD2. The V gene's germline CDR1 is PRHDT and CDR2 FYEKMQ (reference sequence). The CDR3 has 13 residues. Trimming removed 3 bases from V and 8 bases from J; junction bases left unmatched: 4. The CDR3 loop reads CASSFGLGDEQFF. Written as DNA, the CDR3 is TGTGCCAGCAGCTTTGGACTAGGGGATGAGCAGTTCTTC.

Details on this clonotype: This beta chain was picked up by a library intended for alpha chains and is off target, so its count carries little meaning. J is TRBJ1-2 and V is TRBV29-1; tentatively, D is TRBD1 (5 bases). Trimming stripped 4 bases from V and 5 bases from J, with 17 bases between. Germline lookup yields CDR1 SQVTM and CDR2 ANQGSEA. The CDR3 has 14 residues. The CDR3 protein is CSVGSRQGEYGYTF. Written as DNA, the CDR3 is TGCAGCGTTGGATCCCGGCAGGGAGAATATGGCTACACCTTC.

Many counts were recorded for this clonotype. The library was designed around alpha chains, so this beta chain is a stray read whose abundance carries little weight. The chain has TRBV20-1 and TRBJ2-7; TRBD2 agrees at 11 bases. Losses at the gene ends were 7 bases for V and 4 bases for J; bases not matched to a gene: 6. The germline V gene has CDR1 DFQATT and CDR2 SNEGSKA (reference sequence). CDR3 length: 13 residues. DNA of the CDR3: TGCAGTGTTGGTAGCGGGAGGGGGTACGAGCAGTACTTC. This sequence encodes CSVGSGRGYEQYF.

This clonotype is medium-sized in the sample. Found in a library prepared for alpha chains, this beta chain is an off-target read, and its abundance has little meaning. The rearrangement links TRBV5-4 to TRBJ2-3; D not certain. In germline, CDR1 is SGHNT, CDR2 YYREEE (reference sequence). CDR3 length: 16 residues. Trimming took 4 bases from V and 0 from J, leaving 15 bases between them. This CDR3 is CASSPSEGYSTDTQYF. For the CDR3, the DNA is TGTGCCAGCAGCCCCTCGGAAGGATATAGCACAGATACGCAGTATTTT.

This clonotype was counted at least ten times. A library prepared for alpha chains yielded this beta chain as an off-target read; its size is of little meaning. The rearrangement links TRBV12-3 or TRBV12-4 to TRBJ1-2; D remains ambiguous. V lost 2 bases to trimming and J lost 6 bases, with 16 bases between them. The CDR3 spans 15 residues. The CDR3 DNA reads as TGTGCCAGCAGTTTACGGTACACAGACACGAATGGCTACACCTTC. It specifies CASSLRYTDTNGYTF.

This clonotype was counted between two and nine times. This beta chain was picked up by a library intended for alpha chains and is off target, so its count carries little meaning. The chain has TRBV20-1 and TRBJ2-4; D assignment may be TRBD1 or TRBD2 (5 bases each). This CDR3 has 16 amino acids. The germline gives CDR1 DFQATT, CDR2 SNEGSKA (reference sequence). Trimming removed 1 base at V and 3 bases at J, with 16 bases between. CDR3 residues: CSARGGYEGRKNIQYF. The DNA for the CDR3 is TGCAGTGCTAGAGGAGGATACGAGGGACGCAAAAACATTCAGTACTTC.

This clonotype was seen ten or more times. This beta chain turned up in a library designed for alpha chains; as an off-target read, its abundance says little. The V and J genes are TRBV29-1 and TRBJ1-2; possible D gene TRBD1, 6 bases. CDR1 is SQVTM and CDR2 is ANQGSEA in the germline V gene. The CDR3 is 12 amino acids. V was cut by 4 bases and J by 3 bases, with 9 bases left in between. CDR3 DNA sequence: TGCAGCGTTGCACAGGGCGACTATGGCTACACCTTC. It encodes CSVAQGDYGYTF.

This clonotype is medium-sized (0.01 to 0.1%) by share. This beta chain is a stray read from a library made for alpha chains; its abundance is not meaningful. The chain combines TRBV20-1 with TRBJ2-3; possible D gene TRBD2, 6 bases. V dropped 4 bases and J dropped 0 bases, with 14 bases sitting between them. The germline gives CDR1 DFQATT, CDR2 SNEGSKA (reference sequence). This CDR3 contains 15 residues. CDR3 loop: CSATQHSGSTDTQYF. CDR3 in DNA: TGCAGTGCTACTCAACATAGCGGAAGCACAGATACGCAGTATTTT.

Worth noting for this clonotype: This beta chain is an off-target read within a library intended for alpha chains, so its frequency means little. CDR3 sequence: CASSQPEGTSGYEQYF. CDR3 bases: TGTGCCAGCAGCCAACCTGAAGGGACTAGCGGATACGAGCAGTACTTC. The V call is TRBV4-2, the J call TRBJ2-7, with TRBD2 identical over 11 bases. This CDR3 contains 16 residues. Looked up from germline, CDR1 is LGHNA and CDR2 is YNFKEQ. J gave up 4 bases and V 2 bases, and 7 bases lay outside the gene matches.

As regards this clonotype: Being off target in a library aimed at alpha chains, this beta chain has a size of little meaning. The chain links TRBV30 to TRBJ2-7; TRBD1 might be the D (5 bases). The CDR3 runs 16 residues. V was pared by 3 bases and J by 1 base, with 19 bases between. CDR1 GTSNPN and CDR2 SVGIG come from the germline V gene (reference sequence). Here the CDR3 reads CAWSPFPPQGSYEQYF. As DNA, the CDR3 is TGTGCCTGGAGCCCCTTCCCCCCGCAGGGTTCCTACGAGCAGTACTTC.